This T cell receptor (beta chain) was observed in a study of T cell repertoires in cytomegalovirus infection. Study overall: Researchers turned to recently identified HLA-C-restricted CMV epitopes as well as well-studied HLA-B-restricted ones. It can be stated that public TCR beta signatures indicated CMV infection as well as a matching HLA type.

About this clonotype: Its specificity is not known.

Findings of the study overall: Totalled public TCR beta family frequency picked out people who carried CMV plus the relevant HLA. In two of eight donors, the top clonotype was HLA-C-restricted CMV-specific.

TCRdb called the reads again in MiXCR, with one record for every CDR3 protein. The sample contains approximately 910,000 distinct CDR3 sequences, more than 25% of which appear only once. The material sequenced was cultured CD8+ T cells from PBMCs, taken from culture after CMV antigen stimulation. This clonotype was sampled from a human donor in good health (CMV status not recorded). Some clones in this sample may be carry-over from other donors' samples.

The CDR3 bases are TGTGCCATCAGTGAGCTCCCCAGAGGAGAGGCCTCCTACGAGCAGTACTTC. Amino acids: CAISELPRGEASYEQYF. The chain links TRBV10-3 to TRBJ2-7, with D hard to call. Germline V gene data show CDR1 as ENHRY and CDR2 as SYGVKD. The CDR3 sequence is 17 residues long. V was clipped by 2 bases and J by 0 bases, with 17 bases between them.